These 22 T cell receptor beta chains share one sample of origin, sequenced in a study of T cells in Graves' hyperthyroidism and ophthalmopathy. The source material, RNA transcripts, was used to amplify TCR beta CDR3 regions. Initially, a first-round RT-PCR of the TCR CDR3 employed the HTBI primer set. Each CDR3 protein gets one entry after TCRdb re-called the multiplex PCR reads with MiXCR. The sample carries 600,000 or so distinct CDR3 sequences, more than 13% recorded once. Material: blood. The source is a woman aged 18-29 years with Graves' ophthalmopathy.

In its sample, this clonotype was seen many times. This chain uses TRBV7-2 with TRBJ2-3; D possibly corresponds to TRBD1 (7 bases). CDR3 size: 16 residues. Germline CDR1 and CDR2: SGHTA and FQGNSA. V dropped 5 bases and J dropped 1 base, with 16 bases sitting between them. This CDR3 is CASSLGGGGRTDTQYF. Here the CDR3 DNA reads TGTGCCAGCAGCCTCGGCGGAGGGGGCCGCACAGATACGCAGTATTTT.

This clonotype was recorded many times. The chain has TRBV18 and TRBJ1-4, with a tentative D call TRBD1 (6 bases). Trimming left V 4 bases short and J 8 bases short, with 17 bases between. Looked up from germline, CDR1 is KGHSH and CDR2 is LQKENI. The CDR3 consists of 15 residues. The DNA for the CDR3 is TGTGCCAGCTCACGGGCAGGGGAACAAAGAGAAAAACTGTTTTTT. Its translation is CASSRAGEQREKLFF.

This clonotype was detected many times. The chain carries TRBV7-9 and TRBJ2-1; TRBD1 matches at 10 bases. V dropped 7 bases and J dropped 8; count of bases not matched to a gene: 11. The CDR3 spans 15 residues. The germline gives CDR1 SEHNR, CDR2 FQNEAQ (reference sequence). The CDR3 DNA reads as TGTGCCAGCAACTACCGACAGGGGGCCAGCGATGAGCAGTTCTTC. As protein: CASNYRQGASDEQFF.

This clonotype has a count of ten or more. V gene TRBV2 combines with J gene TRBJ2-2, with 7 bases lining up with TRBD2. The CDR3 loop spans 16 amino acids. The germline CDR1 and CDR2 sequences are SNHLY and FYNNEI. Losses at the gene ends were 7 bases for V and 4 bases for J; bases not matched to a gene: 12. The CDR3 nucleotides read TGTGCCAGCATCGAAGGGGCGGGAGTGGGCACCGGGGAGCTGTTTTTT. Its translation: CASIEGAGVGTGELFF.

The chain has TRBV29-1 and TRBJ2-3; TRBD2 aligns across 9 bases. With V trimmed by 1 base and J by 0 bases, 11 bases remained unmatched. Germline assignment: CDR1 SQVTM and CDR2 ANQGSEA. The CDR3 extends over 18 amino acids. The CDR3 DNA reads as TGCAGCGTTGAAGGCTGGGTAGCGGGAGTACTAAGCACAGATACGCAGTATTTT. Protein: CSVEGWVAGVLSTDTQYF.

The table lists this clonotype with many counts. CDR3 in DNA: TGTGCCAGCAGCCTACGTACCGGGGGTTCAAGCTCCTACAATGAGCAGTTCTTC. Translated: CASSLRTGGSSSYNEQFF. The genes are TRBV12-3 or TRBV12-4 and TRBJ2-1, with D possibly being TRBD2 (6 bases). CDR3 size: 18 residues. V lost 6 bases to trimming and J lost 0 bases, with 21 bases between them.

The rearrangement joins TRBV10-3 to TRBJ2-5; 11 bases match TRBD2. After removal of 7 bases from V and 1 base from J, the junction contained 8 bases not matched to a gene. There are 16 residues in the CDR3. Germline values: CDR1 ENHRY, CDR2 SYGVKD. CDR3 nucleotides: TGTGCCATCAAGGGCGGACTAGCGGGCTCCCAAGAGACCCAGTACTTC. This codes for CAIKGGLAGSQETQYF.

Concerning this clonotype itself: Because the CDR3 is missing its conserved closing phenylalanine or tryptophan, this is likely a read error. This chain joins TRBV6-2 or TRBV6-3 and TRBJ1-2, with D possibly TRBD1 on 6 matching bases. Trimming left V 7 bases short and J 8 bases short, with 20 bases between. This CDR3 is built from 14 residues. Germline V gene sequence: CDR1 MNHEY, CDR2 SVGEGT. The CDR3 protein is CASTHRSGAGGYTL. Here the CDR3 DNA reads TGTGCCAGCACCCACCGGTCGGGGGCGGGGGGCTACACCCTC.

A few counts support this clonotype. The chain recombines TRBV7-2 with TRBJ2-7; D is unclear. The CDR3 extends over 12 amino acids. Trimming stripped 6 bases from V and 3 bases from J, with 9 bases between. CDR1 SGHTA and CDR2 FQGNSA come from the germline V gene. The CDR3 loop reads CASSDPRYEQYF. In nucleotides, the CDR3 is TGTGCCAGCAGTGACCCCCGCTACGAGCAGTACTTC.

The chain has TRBV20-1 and TRBJ2-7; perhaps TRBD1 as D (6 bases). The CDR3 runs to 14 residues. V gave up 4 bases and J gave up 2 bases, with 15 bases separating them. In germline, CDR1 is DFQATT, CDR2 SNEGSKA (reference sequence). DNA of the CDR3: TGCAGTGCTACCCGGGACACCCGTGCCTACGAGCAGTACTTC. Translating it yields CSATRDTRAYEQYF.

This clonotype occurred many times. This chain joins TRBV12-3 or TRBV12-4 and TRBJ1-1; perhaps TRBD1 as D (6 bases). This CDR3 has 15 residues. Trimming left V 3 bases short and J 3 bases short, with 14 bases between. The CDR3 sequence: CASSFFTGTDTEAFF. DNA for the CDR3: TGTGCCAGCAGTTTCTTTACAGGGACCGACACTGAAGCTTTCTTT.

CDR3 nucleotide sequence: TGTGCCAGTAGTATAGAGCCTAGCGTATACAATGAGCAGTTCTTC. Protein: CASSIEPSVYNEQFF. The V gene is TRBV19, the J gene TRBJ2-1; D is possibly TRBD2 (6 bases). CDR3 length: 15 residues. Trimming pared 0 bases from V and 4 bases from J, leaving 10 bases between. Germline loops: CDR1 LNHDA, CDR2 SQIVND (reference sequence).

In its sample, this clonotype was seen many times. This chain links TRBV20-1 with TRBJ2-7, with a tentative D call TRBD2 (6 bases). The V end was cut by 6 bases, the J end by 2 bases, with 17 bases between. Per the germline V gene, CDR1 is DFQATT and CDR2 is SNEGSKA (reference sequence). CDR3 size: 14 residues. CDR3 protein: CSARGNAIPYEQYF. The DNA for the CDR3 is TGCAGTGCCCGGGGGAATGCTATCCCCTACGAGCAGTACTTC.

The chain uses TRBV12-3 or TRBV12-4 and TRBJ1-2, with D perhaps TRBD1 (6 bases). The CDR3 consists of 16 residues. The germline V and J ends were trimmed by 2 bases and 5 bases, with 18 bases remaining between them. CDR3 sequence: CASSLSSYDRRYGYTF. The CDR3 DNA is TGTGCCAGCAGTTTATCATCATACGACAGGAGGTATGGCTACACCTTC.

This clonotype was seen at least ten times. The chain carries TRBV9 and TRBJ2-1, with unresolved D. Germline CDR1 SGDLS, CDR2 YYNGEE. V was pared by 3 bases and J by 5 bases, with 3 bases between. This CDR3 is built from 11 residues. CDR3 in amino acids: CASSADNEQFF. The CDR3 nucleotides read TGTGCCAGCAGCGCTGACAATGAGCAGTTCTTC.

This clonotype was counted a few times. At one end, the junction sequence differs from germline, possibly due to a read error. The V and J genes are TRBV2 and TRBJ1-1; TRBD1 agrees at 9 bases. The CDR3 contains 14 residues. Germline lookup yields CDR1 SNHLY and CDR2 FYNNEI. CDR3 amino acids: CTSVERDRVTEAFF. The CDR3 nucleotides read TGTACCAGCGTCGAGAGGGACAGGGTAACTGAAGCTTTCTTT.

The chain has TRBV20-1 and TRBJ2-7; 8 bases agree with TRBD1. J lost 2 bases, V lost 3 bases, and 9 bases had no gene match. CDR1 is DFQATT and CDR2 is SNEGSKA in the germline V gene (reference sequence). This CDR3 is built from 15 residues. The CDR3 DNA reads as TGCAGTGCTAGGCACTATGACAGGGGAACCTACGAGCAGTACTTC. Translating gives CSARHYDRGTYEQYF.

This clonotype was picked up many times. V gene TRBV30 combines with J gene TRBJ2-7; 11 bases fit TRBD2. Germline V lookup: CDR1 GTSNPN, CDR2 SVGIG (reference sequence). With V trimmed by 2 bases and J by 0 bases, 6 bases remained unmatched. The CDR3 sequence is 16 residues long. The CDR3 coding sequence is TGTGCCTGGAGTAAGTTGGGACTAGCGGACTCCTACGAGCAGTACTTC. Amino acids: CAWSKLGLADSYEQYF.

This clonotype occurred many times. The chain combines TRBV20-1 with TRBJ2-3, with 12 nucleotides matching TRBD2. The CDR3 contains 16 residues. Trimming cost V 5 bases and J 5 bases; bases outside gene matches: 11. Germline CDR1 is DFQATT and CDR2 is SNEGSKA (reference sequence). CDR3 sequence reads: CSAPPKLAGGLDTQYF. CDR3 in DNA: TGCAGTGCTCCACCTAAACTAGCGGGAGGATTAGATACGCAGTATTTT.

In this sample, this clonotype turned up many times. This chain links TRBV30 with TRBJ1-1; possible D gene TRBD1, 6 bases. CDR3 length equals 11 residues. Germline assignment: CDR1 GTSNPN and CDR2 SVGIG (reference sequence). V was cut by 2 bases and J by 6 bases, with 7 bases left in between. The CDR3 reads CAWSWTAEAFF. CDR3 coding DNA: TGTGCCTGGAGTTGGACAGCTGAAGCTTTCTTT.

This clonotype came up a few times. The gene calls are TRBV4-1 and TRBJ2-7, with 7 bases identical to TRBD1. This CDR3 has 14 amino acids. V gave up 4 bases and J gave up 5 bases; unmatched junction bases: 8. The germline V gene encodes CDR1 MGHRA and CDR2 YSYEKL. The DNA for the CDR3 is TGCGCCAGCAGCCCCGTGGACAGGATCCACGAGCAGTACTTC. Translated, it gives CASSPVDRIHEQYF.

This clonotype has a count of ten or more. The V call is TRBV12-5, the J call TRBJ2-1, with 8 bases that match TRBD2. The V and J ends lost 0 bases and 0 bases, in that order; junction bases with no gene match: 4. CDR1 and CDR2 (germline): LGHNT, FRNRAP. The CDR3 has 17 residues. Here the CDR3 reads CASGLVVGTSSYNEQFF. CDR3 DNA sequence: TGTGCTAGTGGTTTGGTAGTAGGGACTAGCTCCTACAATGAGCAGTTCTTC.